This TCR beta chain comes out of a study of blood T cell repertoires in COVID-19. Study-wide background: Sites across the United States, Italy and Spain contributed samples from acute and convalescent COVID-19. T cells, B-cell-depleted T cells, or PBMCs provided the cDNA or gDNA that served as material.

Germline CDR1 SNHLY, CDR2 FYNNEI. This CDR3 is 14 amino acids long. The V gene lost 4 bases and the J gene lost 0 bases, with 9 bases spanning the gap. Original data processing: Scientists estimated how many nucleated cells there were by amplifying reference gene primers. Method: immunoSEQ multiplex PCR; TCRdb's copy keeps in-frame clones and lacks some. V, J and clone size are those of that table, while D and trimming were read from the DNA. The data show some 67,000 clones, roughly 73% seen once. Material for sequencing was peripheral blood. The receptor was isolated from a woman between 55 and 75 years old with acute or convalescent COVID-19. The rearrangement joins TRBV2 to TRBJ1-1, with D possibly matching TRBD1 (6 bases). DNA for the CDR3: TGTGCCAGCAGTGCGCAGGGGATGAACACTGAAGCTTTCTTT. This encodes CASSAQGMNTEAFF. Full variable domain (outside the CDR3, taken from reference TRBV2 and TRBJ1-1): EPEVTQTPSHQVTQMGQEVILRCVPISNHLYFYWYRQILGQKVEFLVSFYNNEISEKSEIFDDQFSVERPDGSNFTLKIRSTKLEDSAMYFCASSAQGMNTEAFFGQGTRLTVV.